These 15 T cell receptor beta chains share one sample of origin, sequenced in a study of blood T cell repertoires in COVID-19. Sequencing was performed with immunoSEQ multiplex PCR; in TCRdb, only in-frame clones are kept and a portion is missing. The repertoire holds more than 40,000 clones, with about nine tenths as singletons. The sequencing sample was made of peripheral blood. All receptors derive from a man aged 65 to 79 with acute or convalescent COVID-19.

This clone was counted only a few times. The chain joins TRBV19 to TRBJ1-6; TRBD1 might be the D (6 bases). The CDR3 loop spans 15 amino acids. The germline V and J ends were trimmed by 0 bases and 4 bases, with 7 bases remaining between them. Germline assignment: CDR1 LNHDA and CDR2 SQIVND (reference sequence). This chain's CDR3 is CASSIEGAYNSPLHF. CDR3 nucleotides: TGTGCCAGTAGTATAGAGGGGGCTTATAATTCACCCCTCCACTTT.

The chain combines TRBV3-1 (or the pseudogene TRBV3-2) with TRBJ2-2, with unresolved D. Germline lookup yields CDR1 LGHDT and CDR2 YNNKEL (reference sequence). V lost 4 bases, J lost 2 bases, and 5 bases lay in between. There are 13 residues in the CDR3. The CDR3 sequence is CASSPTNTGELFF. In DNA, the CDR3 is TGTGCCAGCAGCCCTACTAACACCGGGGAGCTGTTTTTT.

This clone was observed a few times. The V gene is TRBV6-4, the J gene TRBJ2-2; D is ambiguous. In germline, CDR1 is MRHNA, CDR2 SNTAGT. This CDR3 is built from 14 residues. Trimming stripped 4 bases from V and 5 bases from J, with 11 bases between. The CDR3 DNA reads TGTGCCAGCAGTGCCGCCGTAGAGACCGGGGAGCTGTTTTTT. Translation gives CASSAAVETGELFF.

The V gene is TRBV5-1, the J gene TRBJ1-1, with 7 nucleotides matching TRBD1. This CDR3 has 14 residues. The J segment lost 6 bases and the V segment lost 4 bases, leaving 9 bases of the junction unmatched. Germline CDR1 reads SGHRS; CDR2 reads YFSETQ. Here the CDR3 reads CASSRGQNVAEAFF. Here the CDR3 DNA reads TGCGCCAGCAGCCGGGGACAGAACGTCGCTGAAGCTTTCTTT.

The rearrangement links TRBV5-1 to TRBJ1-2, with 7 positions matching TRBD1. The germline V gene encodes CDR1 SGHRS and CDR2 YFSETQ. This CDR3 is built from 21 residues. The V gene end was trimmed by 0 bases and the J gene end by 2 bases; junction bases not matched to a gene: 22. DNA for the CDR3: TGCGCCAGCAGCTTGGGCTTTTCTCTTTTTGGCGGGACAGAAGACAACTATGGCTACACCTTC. This codes for CASSLGFSLFGGTEDNYGYTF.

The V call is TRBV28, the J call TRBJ1-2; TRBD1 aligns across 10 bases. The CDR3 spans 16 residues. Germline V gives CDR1 MDHEN, CDR2 SYDVKM. V was clipped by 4 bases and J by 4 bases; unmatched bases: 9. CDR3 nucleotides: TGTGCCAGCAGTTACCGACAGGGGGCGCAGGGCTATGGCTACACCTTC. Translation gives CASSYRQGAQGYGYTF.

This chain joins TRBV5-1 and TRBJ2-1; the match to TRBD2 covers 12 bases. Germline trimming cut 2 bases from V and 9 bases from J; bases unmatched to any gene: 6. The CDR3 covers 15 residues. Germline lookup yields CDR1 SGHRS and CDR2 YFSETQ. CDR3 region: CASSFLAGGQGEQFF. The CDR3 region has the DNA TGCGCCAGCAGCTTCCTAGCGGGGGGGCAAGGTGAGCAGTTCTTC.

V usage is TRBV6-5 and J usage is TRBJ2-7, with D possibly being TRBD2 (6 bases). The CDR3 has 14 amino acids. The V and J ends lost 10 bases and 3 bases respectively, with 19 bases between them. The germline CDR1 and CDR2 sequences are MNHEY and SVGAGI. The CDR3 loop reads CATRPRDLYYEQYF. The CDR3 nucleotides read TGTGCCACCCGACCACGGGACTTGTACTACGAGCAGTACTTC.

The V call is TRBV7-2, the J call TRBJ2-5, with 8 positions matching TRBD2. Germline V CDR1 and CDR2: SGHTA, FQGNSA. The CDR3 has 15 amino acids. V gave up 2 bases and J gave up 5 bases; unmatched junction bases: 7. CDR3 nucleotides: TGTGCCAGCAGCTTATGGCTAGCGGGCGGGGAGACCCAGTACTTC. Translation gives CASSLWLAGGETQYF.

V usage is TRBV3-1 (or the pseudogene TRBV3-2) and J usage is TRBJ2-1; no clear D gene. Trimming shortened V by 2 bases and J by 8 bases, and 25 bases separated the two germline ends. The CDR3 has 18 amino acids. The germline V gene has CDR1 LGHDT and CDR2 YNNKEL (reference sequence). CDR3 sequence: CASSQLAKIDLTEHEQFF. In DNA, the CDR3 is TGTGCCAGCAGCCAATTAGCTAAAATAGACCTCACGGAGCATGAGCAGTTCTTC.

This clone was counted once. The rearrangement joins TRBV5-1 to TRBJ2-7; 8 bases map to TRBD1. The CDR3 consists of 15 residues. Per germline, CDR1 SGHRS and CDR2 YFSETQ. The V gene end was trimmed by 1 base and the J gene end by 2 bases; junction bases not matched to a gene: 5. The CDR3 nucleotides are TGCGCCAGCAGCTTGATAGGACAGGGCACCTACGAGCAGTACTTC. Protein: CASSLIGQGTYEQYF.

This clone is medium-sized within its sample. This chain joins TRBV30 and TRBJ2-7; 7 nucleotides align to TRBD1. This CDR3 spans 13 amino acids. Germline CDR1 reads GTSNPN; CDR2 reads SVGIG (reference sequence). Losses at the gene ends were 5 bases for V and 7 bases for J; bases not matched to a gene: 11. CDR3 region: CAWVRTSGGEQYF. The CDR3 nucleotides read TGTGCCTGGGTTCGGACATCAGGGGGTGAGCAGTACTTC.

V and J are TRBV6-5 and TRBJ1-1; 11 bases map to TRBD1. Germline CDR1 and CDR2: MNHEY and SVGAGI. Trimming at V came to 6 bases and at J to 1 base, leaving 4 bases not matched to a gene. The CDR3 is made up of 15 amino acids. This CDR3 is CASRRTGGTNTEAFF. In DNA form, the CDR3 reads TGTGCCAGCAGGCGGACAGGGGGCACGAACACTGAAGCTTTCTTT.

This clone was observed once. This chain joins TRBV12-5 and TRBJ1-4; possible D gene TRBD1, 6 bases. V lost 5 bases, J lost 0 bases, and 10 bases lay in between. The CDR3 is made up of 15 amino acids. Germline CDR1 is LGHNT and CDR2 is FRNRAP. The CDR3 is CASGLRTATNEKLFF. In DNA, the CDR3 is TGTGCTAGTGGTCTCAGGACAGCAACTAATGAAAAACTGTTTTTT.

Points on this clone: Other DNA sequences of this sample code for an identical CDR3. The chain links TRBV6-2 or TRBV6-3 to TRBJ1-2, with D hard to call. Trimming took off 3 bases at V and 4 bases at J, with 15 bases between the two ends. Germline V gene data show CDR1 as MNHEY and CDR2 as SVGEGT. The CDR3 sequence is 15 residues long. The CDR3 protein is CASSYNRGSIYGYTF. CDR3 DNA sequence: TGTGCCAGCAGTTATAATCGGGGTTCAATCTATGGCTACACCTTC.